Included here is one T cell receptor beta chain sequence, with context. The data originate from a study of shared clonotypes between healthy human individuals. Using immunoSEQ multiplex PCR, the repertoire was profiled, and TCRdb retains in-frame clones only, with some absent. The table has some 680,000 clones, about three quarters seen once. J gave up 7 bases and V 4 bases, and 5 bases lay outside the gene matches. Germline values: CDR1 SGHVS, CDR2 FNYEAQ. CDR3 length: 15 amino acids. This TCR was sampled from a young woman in good health. The rearrangement uses TRBV7-6 and TRBJ2-2; the match to TRBD2 covers 11 bases. The sequencing input was memory CD4+ T cells sorted from blood. Subset meaning: CD45RA-negative fraction. The CDR3 is CASSWGLAEGGELFF. The DNA of the CDR3 is TGTGCCAGCAGCTGGGGACTAGCGGAGGGCGGGGAGCTGTTTTTT.